This passage covers 29 T cell receptor beta chains from one sample sequenced in a study of T-cell reconstitution after alpha-beta-depleted transplantation in children (dated by TCRdb to 2015 to 2016). Receptor libraries were prepared by PCR. The sample was run on an Illumina HiSeq 2500. Molecular barcoding was employed in the preparation of TCR libraries, with unique molecular identifiers being used to normalize TCRbeta repertoire quantification. TCRdb redid the processing of the public reads, applying fastp at Q25 and MiXCR, and retained in-frame beta chains. For every CDR3 protein sequence, its rows merge into one entry that carries the most common genes and DNA. The sample records fewer than 550,000 distinct CDR3 sequences, roughly 11% of which are singletons. The ten largest clones represent over 4.5% of the sample. The sequences come from PBMCs from the stem cell graft donor, collected from the stem cell graft. These receptors all come from a human donor who donated a stem cell graft to a child with acute myeloid leukemia.

This clonotype was seen a few times. V is TRBV21-1 and J is TRBJ2-7. TRBV21-1 is reported as a pseudogene. The CDR3 covers 12 residues. CDR3 nucleotides: TGTGCCAGCAGCTTGACCTGGGACGAGCAGTACGTC. Translation: CASSLTWDEQYV.

This clonotype appeared a few times. The rearrangement joins TRBV27 to TRBJ2-2, with D possibly being TRBD1 (7 bases). The ends were cut back, 6 bases at V and 6 bases at J, with 20 bases in the middle. This CDR3 contains 16 residues. Germline assignment: CDR1 MNHEY and CDR2 SMNVEV (reference sequence). CDR3 in DNA: TGTGCCAGCAGCATTCGACAGGGAGGTCGGGCCGGGGAGCTGTTTTTT. This codes for CASSIRQGGRAGELFF.

This clonotype was detected a few times. This sequence joins TRBV6-1 and TRBJ2-7, with TRBD1 as a possible D gene (5 bases). Germline V gene data show CDR1 as MNHNS and CDR2 as SASEGT. The V end lost 4 bases, the J end lost 0 bases, and 13 bases lay between the germline ends. The CDR3 has 15 residues. The CDR3 reads CASSVAGKSSYEQYF. In DNA, the CDR3 is TGTGCCAGCAGTGTTGCAGGGAAGAGCTCCTACGAGCAGTACTTC.

This clonotype was seen at least ten times. The rearrangement uses TRBV5-1 and TRBJ2-5; D gene unclear. This CDR3 contains 13 residues. V dropped 1 base and J dropped 0 bases, with 4 bases sitting between them. Germline loops: CDR1 SGHRS, CDR2 YFSETQ. The CDR3 spells CASSLRDQETQYF. The CDR3 nucleotides are TGCGCCAGCAGCTTGAGGGACCAAGAGACCCAGTACTTC.

This clonotype was recorded at least ten times. The chain has TRBV12-3 or TRBV12-4 and TRBJ1-2; D may be TRBD1 (6 bases). V was clipped by 1 base and J by 6 bases, with 12 bases between them. CDR3 length equals 14 residues. Here the CDR3 DNA reads TGTGCCAGCAGTTTAGGAGGGGGGGTCAATGGCTACACCTTC. Amino acids: CASSLGGGVNGYTF.

The chain links TRBV11-1 to TRBJ2-5; TRBD2 aligns across 10 bases. The germline V gene encodes CDR1 SGHAT and CDR2 FQDESV (reference sequence). The CDR3 is 18 residues long. V lost 5 bases, J lost 2 bases, and 14 bases stayed unmatched. The CDR3 spells CASSGGLAGAHLQETQYF. The CDR3 DNA sequence: TGTGCCAGCAGCGGTGGGCTAGCGGGGGCCCACCTTCAAGAGACCCAGTACTTC.

J is TRBJ2-3 and V is TRBV11-2; tentatively, D is TRBD2 (5 bases). The CDR3 has 15 residues. Trimming shortened V by 3 bases and J by 4 bases, and 14 bases separated the two germline ends. The V gene's germline CDR1 is SGHAT and CDR2 FQNNGV. The CDR3 coding sequence is TGTGCCAGCAGCTTTGGAGGTGGTTTTGCAGATACGCAGTATTTT. Residues: CASSFGGGFADTQYF.

This clonotype has just a few counts. The chain joins TRBV12-3 or TRBV12-4 to TRBJ2-1; 8 bases map to TRBD2. The junction had 12 bases not matched to a gene; V was cut back by 6 bases and J by 8 bases. CDR3 length: 15 residues. The chain's CDR3 is CASSPRGLGGHEQFF. The DNA for the CDR3 is TGTGCCAGCAGCCCAAGGGGACTAGGTGGGCATGAGCAGTTCTTC.

This clonotype occurred a few times. V usage is TRBV11-2 and J usage is TRBJ2-1; 15 bases fit TRBD2. Germline CDR1 is SGHAT and CDR2 is FQNNGV. Trimming at V came to 5 bases and at J to 4 bases, leaving 3 bases not matched to a gene. The CDR3 is 16 residues long. The CDR3 region is CASSPGTSGRYNEQFF. CDR3 nucleotide sequence: TGTGCCAGCAGCCCAGGGACTAGCGGGAGGTACAATGAGCAGTTCTTC.

This clonotype occurred many times. CDR3 DNA: TGTGCCAGCAGTTTATCGGTAGGGGTGAACACTGAAGCTTTCTTT. As protein: CASSLSVGVNTEAFF. J is TRBJ1-1 and V is TRBV27; perhaps TRBD1 as D (5 bases). Germline V lookup: CDR1 MNHEY, CDR2 SMNVEV (reference sequence). This CDR3 has 15 amino acids. V gave up 0 bases and J gave up 0 bases, with 8 bases separating them.

The chain recombines TRBV7-9 with TRBJ1-3, with 7 nucleotides matching TRBD1. V lost 3 bases, J lost 2 bases, and 4 bases stayed unmatched. Germline lookup yields CDR1 SEHNR and CDR2 FQNEAQ (reference sequence). The CDR3 consists of 15 residues. CDR3 coding DNA: TGTGCCAGCAGCTTTAACACAGGGGCTGGAAACACCATATATTTT. Encoded protein: CASSFNTGAGNTIYF.

The V gene is TRBV7-3, the J gene TRBJ2-7, with 9 bases that match TRBD2. The length of the CDR3 is 15 residues. V shed 3 bases, J shed 4 bases, and the junction held 7 bases outside the gene matches. Looked up from germline, CDR1 is SGHTA and CDR2 is FQGTGA. CDR3 sequence: CASSLIAGAGYEQYF. The CDR3 coding sequence is TGTGCCAGCAGCTTGATAGCGGGAGCCGGGTACGAGCAGTACTTC.

The chain carries TRBV20-1 and TRBJ2-5, with 14 bases aligning to TRBD2. The CDR3 extends over 14 amino acids. With 6 bases clipped from V and 5 bases from J, the junction kept 5 bases outside the gene matches. Germline CDR1 and CDR2: DFQATT and SNEGSKA (reference sequence). The DNA for the CDR3 is TGCAGTGCCCCGCGGACTAGCGGGAGGGAGACCCAGTACTTC. Its protein is CSAPRTSGRETQYF.

This chain uses TRBV11-2 with TRBJ1-6, with D hard to call. Trimming took 1 base from V and 10 from J, leaving 11 bases between them. The CDR3 contains 14 residues. Germline lookup yields CDR1 SGHAT and CDR2 FQNNGV. The DNA of the CDR3 is TGTGCCAGCAGCTTAGGTCCCCCGGGGTCACCCCTCCACTTT. It translates to CASSLGPPGSPLHF. The whole variable domain, filled in from reference TRBV11-2 and TRBJ1-6, reads EAGVAQSPRYKIIEKRQSVAFWCNPISGHATLYWYQQILGQGPKLLIQFQNNGVVDDSQLPKDRFSAERLKGVDSTLKIQPAKLEDSAVYLCASSLGPPGSPLHFGNGTRLTVT.

This clonotype turned up a few times. The rearrangement joins TRBV7-9 to TRBJ2-7, with a weak D call TRBD2 (5 bases). Germline assignment: CDR1 SEHNR and CDR2 FQNEAQ (reference sequence). Trimming stripped 8 bases from V and 3 bases from J, with 14 bases between. The CDR3 extends over 13 amino acids. The CDR3, as DNA: TGTGCCAGCGGTCCGGGGTCTGACTACGAGCAGTACGTC. As protein: CASGPGSDYEQYV.

V usage is TRBV9 and J usage is TRBJ1-5; D is possibly TRBD1 (6 bases). The ends were cut back, 4 bases at V and 1 base at J, with 12 bases in the middle. Per the germline V gene, CDR1 is SGDLS and CDR2 is YYNGEE. This CDR3 is 15 amino acids long. The CDR3 spells CASSPEGGSNQPQHF. DNA for the CDR3: TGTGCCAGCAGCCCCGAGGGGGGAAGCAATCAGCCCCAGCATTTT.

In its sample, this clonotype was seen a few times. The chain couples TRBV29-1 to TRBJ2-7; the D gene is possibly TRBD1 (6 bases). The V gene lost 6 bases and the J gene lost 0 bases, with 15 bases spanning the gap. Germline V gene data show CDR1 as SQVTM and CDR2 as ANQGSEA. There are 14 residues in the CDR3. The CDR3 protein is CSVARDKSSYEQYF. In nucleotides, the CDR3 is TGCAGCGTCGCCCGGGACAAGAGCTCCTACGAGCAGTACTTC.

The chain has TRBV7-2 and TRBJ2-1; no clear D gene. In germline, CDR1 is SGHTA, CDR2 FQGNSA. The CDR3 runs 15 residues. The ends were cut back, 0 bases at V and 6 bases at J, with 12 bases in the middle. This CDR3 reads CASSLAHSPLNEQFF. In DNA, the CDR3 is TGTGCCAGCAGCTTAGCCCATTCTCCTCTCAATGAGCAGTTCTTC.

This clonotype was counted many times. Germline and junction disagree at one end, which may indicate a read error. The V call is TRBV15, the J call TRBJ2-7; no clear D gene. In germline, CDR1 is LNHNV, CDR2 YYDKDF (reference sequence). CDR3 length equals 11 residues. The CDR3 region is CATSRDDEKYF. CDR3 nucleotides: TGTGCCACCAGCAGAGATGACGAGAAGTACTTC.

With regard to this clonotype: Given the absence of the conserved phenylalanine or tryptophan at the CDR3 end, a read error is likely. The chain links TRBV11-1 to TRBJ1-5; D gene unclear. The CDR3 consists of 12 residues. CDR1 is SGHAT, CDR2 FQDESV, per germline (reference sequence). V was shortened by 1 base and J by 7 bases, with 5 bases between the two germline ends. The CDR3: CASSLGEQPQHV. DNA for the CDR3: TGTGCCAGCAGCTTAGGAGAGCAGCCCCAGCATGTT.

With respect to this clonotype: A read error is possible here, since a much larger clone lies one base away. The J gene is TRBJ2-6, the V gene TRBV5-1; possible D gene TRBD2, 6 bases. Trimming stripped 2 bases from V and 4 bases from J, with 10 bases between. This CDR3 has 15 residues. The V gene's germline CDR1 is SGHRS and CDR2 YFSETQ. The CDR3 spells CASSFTREGANVLTF. CDR3 coding DNA: TGCGCCAGCAGCTTCACACGGGAGGGGGCCAACGTCCTGACTTTC.

This clonotype showed up just a few times. V gene TRBV2 combines with J gene TRBJ2-5; either TRBD1 or TRBD2 may supply D (6 bases each). This CDR3 has 13 residues. V was trimmed by 7 bases and J by 5 bases, leaving 14 bases between them. The germline CDR1 and CDR2 sequences are SNHLY and FYNNEI. CDR3 residues: CASTGGPGETQYF. The CDR3 DNA sequence: TGTGCCAGCACTGGGGGGCCCGGTGAGACCCAGTACTTC.

This clonotype was recorded many times. In DNA form, the CDR3 reads TGTGCCAGCAGTTTAGCGGGGCCGAACACCGGGGAGCTGTTTTTT. This sequence encodes CASSLAGPNTGELFF. This rearrangement joins TRBV12-3 or TRBV12-4 to TRBJ2-2; perhaps TRBD1 as D (5 bases). This CDR3 is 15 amino acids long. V lost 0 bases and J 0 bases, leaving 5 bases between the germline ends.

V is TRBV6-2 or TRBV6-3 and J is TRBJ2-2; D may be TRBD2 (7 bases). Germline V CDR1 and CDR2: MNHEY, SVGEGT. The CDR3 has 14 amino acids. V lost 5 bases and J lost 4, with 11 bases in between. The CDR3 protein is CASSVGGVTGELFF. CDR3 in DNA: TGTGCCAGCAGTGTAGGGGGGGTCACCGGGGAGCTGTTTTTT.

The chain carries TRBV6-5 and TRBJ2-2; the D call may be TRBD1 or TRBD2 (5 bases each). Germline V lookup: CDR1 MNHEY, CDR2 SVGAGI. V was clipped by 0 bases and J by 7 bases, with 12 bases between them. CDR3 length: 15 amino acids. The CDR3 region is CASSYSGPRLGELFF. For the CDR3, the DNA is TGTGCCAGCAGTTACTCGGGACCCCGACTCGGGGAGCTGTTTTTT.

This clonotype has just a few counts. The chain combines TRBV5-1 with TRBJ2-2; D is perhaps TRBD1 (5 bases). Trimming pared 1 base from V and 3 bases from J, leaving 10 bases between. Germline V CDR1 and CDR2: SGHRS, YFSETQ. CDR3 length equals 15 residues. In DNA form, the CDR3 reads TGCGCCAGCAGCTTGTGGGGCGGATACACCGGGGAGCTGTTTTTT. It encodes CASSLWGGYTGELFF.

The V call is TRBV20-1, the J call TRBJ2-7; 8 bases map to TRBD2. CDR1 is DFQATT, CDR2 SNEGSKA, per germline (reference sequence). CDR3 length: 12 amino acids. V shed 6 bases and J 3 bases; nucleotides not matched to a gene: 4. The CDR3 nucleotides read TGCAGTGCCGCGGGGACTAGCTACGAGCAGTACGTC. It yields the protein CSAAGTSYEQYV.

This clonotype was recorded many times. The rearrangement links TRBV25-1 to TRBJ2-1; 7 bases fit TRBD1. J gave up 0 bases and V 5 bases, and 7 bases lay outside the gene matches. The CDR3 runs to 16 residues. The germline gives CDR1 MGHDK, CDR2 SYGVNS. The CDR3 protein is CASSSPGTVSYNEQFF. The CDR3 coding sequence is TGTGCCAGCAGTTCCCCGGGGACAGTCTCCTACAATGAGCAGTTCTTC.

Concerning this clonotype itself: A read error is possible here, since a much larger clone lies one base away. The J gene is TRBJ1-5, the V gene TRBV7-8, with 8 bases lining up with TRBD1. Looked up from germline, CDR1 is SGHVS and CDR2 is FQNEAQ. V shed 5 bases and J 3 bases; nucleotides not matched to a gene: 3. The CDR3 loop spans 14 amino acids. The CDR3 DNA follows: TGTGCCAGCAGCGAGGACAGGGTCAATCAGCCCCAGCATTTT. It codes for CASSEDRVNQPQHF.